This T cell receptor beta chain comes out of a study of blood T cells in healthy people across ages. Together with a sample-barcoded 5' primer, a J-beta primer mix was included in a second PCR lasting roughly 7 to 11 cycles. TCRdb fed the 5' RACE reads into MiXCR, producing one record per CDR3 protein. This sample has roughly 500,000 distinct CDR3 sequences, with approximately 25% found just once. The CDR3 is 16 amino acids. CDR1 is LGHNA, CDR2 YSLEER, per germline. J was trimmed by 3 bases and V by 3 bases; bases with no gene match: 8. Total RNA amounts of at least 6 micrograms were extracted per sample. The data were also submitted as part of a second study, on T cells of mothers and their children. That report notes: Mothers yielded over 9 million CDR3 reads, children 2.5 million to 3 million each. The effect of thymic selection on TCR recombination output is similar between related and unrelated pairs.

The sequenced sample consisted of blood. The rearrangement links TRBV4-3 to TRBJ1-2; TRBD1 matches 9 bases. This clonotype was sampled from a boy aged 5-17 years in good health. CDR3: CASSQGGTGRYYGYTF. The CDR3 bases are TGCGCCAGCAGCCAGGGTGGGACAGGGAGATACTATGGCTACACCTTC.